Listed here are 14 T cell receptor beta chains from one sample, sequenced in a study of cytomegalovirus exposure and HLA in healthy donors. Primers: 60 Vbeta forward and 13 Jbeta reverse. Sequenced by immunoSEQ multiplex PCR; TCRdb stores in-frame clones only, minus some. The sample lists some 93,000 clones; less than 80% were seen once. What was sequenced was PBMCs. The receptors shown here come from a woman in her 40s in good health and CMV-seronegative.

The chain recombines TRBV2 with TRBJ1-3; 8 bases are a match to TRBD1. CDR3 length equals 13 residues. Trimming cost V 8 bases and J 4 bases; bases outside gene matches: 4. Germline V CDR1 and CDR2: SNHLY, FYNNEI. Here the CDR3 DNA reads TGTGCCAGCGACAGGGGATACGGAAACACCATATATTTT. Its translation is CASDRGYGNTIYF.

The rearrangement joins TRBV5-4 to TRBJ1-6, with D possibly TRBD1 on 6 matching bases. CDR3 length: 17 residues. Trimming took 4 bases from V and 6 from J, leaving 20 bases between them. Germline V CDR1 and CDR2: SGHNT, YYREEE (reference sequence). The CDR3 bases are TGTGCCAGCAGCGGCGCGGGGGGCTCCCGGGGTAATTCACCCCTCCACTTT. This sequence encodes CASSGAGGSRGNSPLHF.

The rearrangement uses TRBV28 and TRBJ1-2; D call uncertain. CDR1 and CDR2 (germline): MDHEN, SYDVKM. V lost 5 bases to trimming and J lost 0 bases, with 28 bases between them. The CDR3 consists of 20 residues. This CDR3 reads CASSGHLRARRPQTNYGYTF. CDR3 sequence (DNA): TGTGCCAGCAGTGGCCACCTTCGAGCTCGGCGGCCCCAAACTAACTATGGCTACACCTTC.

This clone is a singleton in its sample. J is TRBJ2-5 and V is TRBV11-3; TRBD1 aligns across 10 bases. The CDR3 has 15 amino acids. Germline loops: CDR1 SGHNT, CDR2 YENEEA. Trimming at V came to 5 bases and at J to 2 bases, leaving 5 bases not matched to a gene. CDR3 nucleotide sequence: TGTGCCAGCAGCCTAGGGACAGGGGTTCAAGAGACCCAGTACTTC. Protein product: CASSLGTGVQETQYF.

The V gene is TRBV29-1, the J gene TRBJ2-7, with D perhaps matching TRBD1 (6 bases). The ends were cut back, 5 bases at V and 4 bases at J, with 15 bases in the middle. Germline CDR1 SQVTM, CDR2 ANQGSEA. This CDR3 has 13 residues. The DNA for the CDR3 is TGCAGCGTTAGTAGGGGGATCCTATACGAGCAGTACTTC. Translation: CSVSRGILYEQYF.

The chain uses TRBV7-8 and TRBJ2-7, with 12 nucleotides matching TRBD2. Germline V CDR1 and CDR2: SGHVS, FQNEAQ. Trimming cost V 1 base and J 4 bases; bases outside gene matches: 8. This CDR3 has 17 amino acids. The CDR3 region is CASSLGTSGRFSYEQYF. The CDR3 nucleotides read TGTGCCAGCAGCTTAGGCACTAGCGGGAGGTTTTCATACGAGCAGTACTTC.

This chain connects TRBV11-3 to TRBJ2-1; tentative D call: TRBD2 (6 bases). Germline CDR1 and CDR2: SGHNT and YENEEA. The V gene lost 5 bases and the J gene lost 3 bases, with 20 bases spanning the gap. The CDR3 is 17 residues long. In DNA, the CDR3 is TGTGCCAGCAGCCCCGGGACTGTGGGTATCGGCTACAATGAGCAGTTCTTC. Protein: CASSPGTVGIGYNEQFF. Full variable domain (rest looked up from reference TRBV11-3 and TRBJ2-1): EAGVVQSPRYKIIEKKQPVAFWCNPISGHNTLYWYLQNLGQGPELLIRYENEEAVDDSQLPKDRFSAERLKGVDSTLKIQPAELGDSAVYLCASSPGTVGIGYNEQFFGPGTRLTVL.

This chain links TRBV5-4 with TRBJ2-5, with 8 bases that match TRBD2. This CDR3 is 16 amino acids long. V was pared by 0 bases and J by 5 bases, with 9 bases of the junction left unmatched. The germline V gene has CDR1 SGHNT and CDR2 YYREEE (reference sequence). CDR3 in DNA: TGTGCCAGCAGCTTGGAACCCGGGGGGGGGCGGGAGACCCAGTACTTC. Protein sequence: CASSLEPGGGRETQYF.

The sample holds one count of this clone. This chain connects TRBV2 to TRBJ2-2, with 11 bases matching TRBD1. V shed 8 bases, J shed 4 bases, and the junction held 12 bases outside the gene matches. CDR1 and CDR2 from the germline V gene are SNHLY and FYNNEI. The length of the CDR3 is 17 residues. The CDR3 here is CASLWTGGSDGTGELFF. Here the CDR3 DNA reads TGTGCCAGCCTTTGGACAGGGGGCAGTGACGGCACCGGGGAGCTGTTTTTT.

The chain links TRBV7-3 to TRBJ2-5, with TRBD2 matching 10 bases. The germline gives CDR1 SGHTA, CDR2 FQGTGA. The junction had 6 bases not matched to a gene; V was cut back by 5 bases and J by 3 bases. The CDR3 runs 15 residues. DNA for the CDR3: TGTGCCAGCAGCCTAGCGGGAGAGGTTGAAGAGACCCAGTACTTC. Protein product: CASSLAGEVEETQYF.

The V and J genes are TRBV9 and TRBJ2-1, with TRBD1 matching 7 bases. CDR1 is SGDLS, CDR2 YYNGEE, per germline. V shed 1 base and J 0 bases; nucleotides not matched to a gene: 4. This CDR3 spans 16 amino acids. The CDR3 DNA sequence: TGTGCCAGCAGCGTACAGGACAGGACCTCCTACAATGAGCAGTTCTTC. Encoded protein: CASSVQDRTSYNEQFF. Together with reference TRBV9 and TRBJ2-1, the CDR3 gives the full variable domain: DSGVTQTPKHLITATGQRVTLRCSPRSGDLSVYWYQQSLDQGLQFLIQYYNGEERAKGNILERFSAQQFPDLHSELNLSSLELGDSALYFCASSVQDRTSYNEQFFGPGTRLTVL.

The rearrangement links TRBV28 to TRBJ1-2, with D possibly being TRBD1 (6 bases). The germline V and J ends were trimmed by 6 bases and 1 base, with 24 bases remaining between them. CDR1 is MDHEN, CDR2 SYDVKM, per germline. CDR3 length equals 18 residues. The CDR3 DNA follows: TGTGCCAGCAGACACGCCCCTGGGACACCGAGCTTTAACTATGGCTACACCTTC. Its protein product is CASRHAPGTPSFNYGYTF.

V usage is TRBV5-1 and J usage is TRBJ2-1, with 8 positions matching TRBD2. The V and J ends lost 0 bases and 8 bases, in that order; junction bases with no gene match: 7. The CDR3 is 15 residues long. Looked up from germline, CDR1 is SGHRS and CDR2 is YFSETQ. This CDR3 is CASSLEVSGSYEQFF. The CDR3 DNA is TGCGCCAGCAGCTTGGAAGTAAGCGGGAGCTATGAGCAGTTCTTC.

V and J are TRBV7-9 and TRBJ2-5; D is possibly TRBD2 (5 bases). The germline V and J ends were trimmed by 5 bases and 0 bases, with 10 bases remaining between them. The length of the CDR3 is 14 residues. CDR1 and CDR2 from the germline V gene are SEHNR and FQNEAQ (reference sequence). CDR3 DNA: TGTGCCAGCAGCACCGGACTGAACCAAGAGACCCAGTACTTC. It is translated as CASSTGLNQETQYF. The variable domain in full, completed from reference TRBV7-9 and TRBJ2-5, reads DTGVSQNPRHKITKRGQNVTFRCDPISEHNRLYWYRQTLGQGPEFLTYFQNEAQLEKSRLLSDRFSAERPKGSFSTLEIQRTEQGDSAMYLCASSTGLNQETQYFGPGTRLLVL.